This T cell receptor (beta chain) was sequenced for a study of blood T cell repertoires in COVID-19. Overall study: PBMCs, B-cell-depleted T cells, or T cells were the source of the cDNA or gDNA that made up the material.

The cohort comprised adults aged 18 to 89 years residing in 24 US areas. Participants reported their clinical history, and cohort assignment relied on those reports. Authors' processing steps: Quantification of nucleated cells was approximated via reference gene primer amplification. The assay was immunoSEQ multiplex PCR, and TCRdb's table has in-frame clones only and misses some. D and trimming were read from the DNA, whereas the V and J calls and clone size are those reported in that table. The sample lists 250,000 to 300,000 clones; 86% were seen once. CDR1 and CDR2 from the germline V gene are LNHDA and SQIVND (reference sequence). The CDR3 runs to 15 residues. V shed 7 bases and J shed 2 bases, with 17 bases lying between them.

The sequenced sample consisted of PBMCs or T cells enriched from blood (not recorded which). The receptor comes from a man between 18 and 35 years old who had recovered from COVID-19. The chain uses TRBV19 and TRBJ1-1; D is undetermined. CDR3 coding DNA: TGTGCCAGTACGGCCCTAAGCGGGAGTAACACTGAAGCTTTCTTT. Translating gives CASTALSGSNTEAFF. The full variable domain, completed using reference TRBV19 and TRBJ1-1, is DGGITQSPKYLFRKEGQNVTLSCEQNLNHDAMYWYRQDPGQGLRLIYYSQIVNDFQKGDIAEGYSVSREKKESFPLTVTSAQKNPTAFYLCASTALSGSNTEAFFGQGTRLTVV.